These 29 T cell receptor beta chains came from one sample sequenced in a study of glioma-infiltrating T cells. TCR alpha and beta CDR3 regions were amplified from RNA using iRepertoire nested multiplex PCR. TCRdb recomputed calls from the multiplex PCR reads with MiXCR, one row per CDR3 protein. Here the sample spans some 100,000 distinct CDR3 sequences, 25% to 30% being singletons. The sequenced sample was glioma tissue, nonneoplastic brain tissue, or PBMCs (not recorded which). These receptors all come from a human donor with low-grade glioma or glioblastoma, undergoing nonglioma brain surgery, or in good health (not recorded which).

This clonotype appeared many times. The chain has TRBV20-1 and TRBJ2-1; D perhaps matches TRBD2 (7 bases). Trimming pared 6 bases from V and 6 bases from J, leaving 18 bases between. CDR1 and CDR2 (germline): DFQATT, SNEGSKA (reference sequence). The CDR3 has 14 residues. The CDR3 sequence is CSAHLGGPTNEQFF. Here the CDR3 DNA reads TGCAGTGCCCATCTCGGGGGGCCAACCAATGAGCAGTTCTTC.

The chain recombines TRBV29-1 with TRBJ1-1; 9 bases align to TRBD1. V gave up 8 bases and J gave up 6 bases; unmatched junction bases: 16. Germline-derived CDR1 and CDR2 are SQVTM and ANQGSEA. This CDR3 contains 15 residues. Written as DNA, the CDR3 is TGCAGCCTCAAGCTAGGACAGGGGCTGTACGCTGAAGCTTTCTTT. It is translated as CSLKLGQGLYAEAFF.

The V gene is TRBV7-2, the J gene TRBJ1-5; D remains unclear. This CDR3 spans 15 amino acids. The V and J ends lost 5 bases and 2 bases respectively, with 13 bases between them. Germline CDR1 reads SGHTA; CDR2 reads FQGNSA. The DNA for the CDR3 is TGTGCCAGCAGCCCTGCCCAGGACGGCAATCAGCCCCAGCATTTT. Protein sequence: CASSPAQDGNQPQHF.

This clonotype was observed at least ten times. V usage is TRBV20-1 and J usage is TRBJ2-1; D uncertain. Trimming removed 3 bases at V and 6 bases at J, with 6 bases between. The V gene's germline CDR1 is DFQATT and CDR2 SNEGSKA (reference sequence). CDR3 length equals 11 residues. In nucleotides, the CDR3 is TGCAGTGCTAGTGTGGGCAATGAGCAGTTCTTC. Protein product: CSASVGNEQFF.

This clonotype showed up many times. Here the CDR3 reads CASSLMGDFPGETQYF. The CDR3 DNA is TGTGCCAGCAGCTTAATGGGCGACTTCCCAGGGGAGACCCAGTACTTC. The genes are TRBV7-3 and TRBJ2-5; the D gene is possibly TRBD1 (5 bases). Trimming cost V 1 base and J 5 bases, with 17 bases left between them. CDR1 and CDR2 from the germline V gene are SGHTA and FQGTGA. The CDR3 is 16 amino acids.

In this sample, this clonotype turned up a few times. The genes are TRBV7-2 and TRBJ2-3; D possibly corresponds to TRBD1 (5 bases). V dropped 7 bases and J dropped 2 bases, with 13 bases sitting between them. This CDR3 is built from 14 residues. Germline values: CDR1 SGHTA, CDR2 FQGNSA. CDR3 amino acids: CASTGMGLTDTQYF. CDR3 sequence (DNA): TGTGCCAGCACTGGGATGGGGCTCACAGATACGCAGTATTTT.

The genes are TRBV6-5 and TRBJ2-3; 11 positions match TRBD2. The V gene end was trimmed by 7 bases and the J gene end by 7 bases; junction bases not matched to a gene: 13. Germline lookup yields CDR1 MNHEY and CDR2 SVGAGI. This CDR3 has 16 residues. This CDR3 reads CASNSLAGVTKYTQYF. The CDR3 DNA is TGTGCCAGCAATTCACTAGCGGGAGTCACCAAATATACGCAGTATTTT.

This clonotype was detected many times. A much more abundant neighbour one base away suggests this may be a read error. J is TRBJ1-1 and V is TRBV7-2; possible D gene TRBD1, 6 bases. This CDR3 spans 15 amino acids. Germline V CDR1 and CDR2: SGHTA, FQGNSA. V dropped 5 bases and J dropped 5 bases, with 18 bases sitting between them. This CDR3 is CASSPGDWAGTEAFF. The DNA of the CDR3 is TGTGCCAGCAGCCCAGGGGACTGGGCTGGGACTGAAGCTTTCTTT.

This clonotype was observed many times. The chain uses TRBV14 and TRBJ1-2; TRBD1 might be the D (5 bases). Germline values: CDR1 SGHDN, CDR2 FVKESK. Between the trimmed V and J ends, which lost 4 bases and 2 bases, there was a span of 20 bases. The CDR3 spans 17 residues. In DNA, the CDR3 is TGTGCCAGCAGCCGTACCGGGACGACGGGCGCCAACTATGGCTACACCTTC. Amino acids: CASSRTGTTGANYGYTF.

This clonotype was picked up many times. The genes are TRBV27 and TRBJ2-1; 10 bases are shared with TRBD2. Unmatched junction bases numbered 13, after V lost 7 bases and J lost 10 bases. The CDR3 runs to 15 residues. The germline V gene encodes CDR1 MNHEY and CDR2 SMNVEV (reference sequence). CDR3 nucleotides: TGTGCCAGCACTAAACTAAGCGGGAGGGCCAGAGAGCAGTTCTTC. Translated: CASTKLSGRAREQFF.

The CDR3 here is CASSIRTSEVSYNEQFF. In DNA, the CDR3 is TGTGCCAGCAGTATCCGGACTAGCGAGGTCTCCTACAATGAGCAGTTCTTC. V is TRBV27 and J is TRBJ2-1; TRBD2 matches at 9 bases. J was trimmed by 0 bases and V by 5 bases; bases with no gene match: 8. This CDR3 is 17 amino acids long. Germline V gene sequence: CDR1 MNHEY, CDR2 SMNVEV (reference sequence).

V usage is TRBV29-1 and J usage is TRBJ2-3, with a weak D call TRBD2 (7 bases). The germline gives CDR1 SQVTM, CDR2 ANQGSEA. Trimming removed 4 bases from V and 3 bases from J, with 20 bases in between. The CDR3 is 16 residues long. The CDR3 sequence is CSVAGGSGDLTDTQYF. In DNA form, the CDR3 reads TGCAGCGTTGCGGGGGGCTCAGGCGATCTTACAGATACGCAGTATTTT.

This clonotype was seen many times. This chain connects TRBV20-1 to TRBJ2-7; TRBD1 agrees at 7 bases. The CDR3 is made up of 13 amino acids. With 0 bases clipped from V and 5 bases from J, the junction kept 4 bases outside the gene matches. Germline CDR1 and CDR2: DFQATT and SNEGSKA (reference sequence). The CDR3: CSARDWQGDEQYF. DNA for the CDR3: TGCAGTGCTAGAGATTGGCAGGGGGACGAGCAGTACTTC.

This clonotype was counted many times. J is TRBJ2-5 and V is TRBV18, with D tentatively TRBD1 (6 bases). From germline, CDR1 is KGHSH and CDR2 LQKENI. With 3 bases removed from V and 2 bases from J, the gap between germline ends came to 10 bases. The CDR3 is 14 residues long. DNA for the CDR3: TGTGCCAGCTCACCCAGACAGGTTCAAGAGACCCAGTACTTC. Translated: CASSPRQVQETQYF.

This rearrangement joins TRBV7-9 to TRBJ1-1, with D uncertain. Germline V gene lookup returns CDR1 SEHNR and CDR2 FQNEAQ (reference sequence). Trimming pared 0 bases from V and 7 bases from J, leaving 9 bases between. The CDR3 is made up of 13 amino acids. CDR3 in DNA: TGTGCCAGCAGCTTAGCCTCGGCTCTTGAAGCTTTCTTT. It translates to CASSLASALEAFF.

This clonotype was observed a single time. The chain has TRBV6-2 or TRBV6-3 and TRBJ2-1; maybe TRBD2 (5 bases). The germline gives CDR1 MNHEY, CDR2 SVGEGT. V was cut by 3 bases and J by 5 bases, with 20 bases left in between. This CDR3 is 17 amino acids long. CDR3 sequence reads: CASSYGVVGEGHNEQFF. DNA for the CDR3: TGTGCCAGCAGTTATGGTGTGGTGGGAGAAGGTCACAATGAGCAGTTCTTC.

This clonotype was counted many times. The chain uses TRBV28 and TRBJ2-1; 7 bases agree with TRBD2. J was trimmed by 5 bases and V by 6 bases; bases with no gene match: 10. This CDR3 is built from 15 residues. CDR1 MDHEN and CDR2 SYDVKM come from the germline V gene. CDR3 nucleotide sequence: TGTGCCAGCAGCCGCGTGGGACTATCTAACAATGAGCAGTTCTTC. Its protein is CASSRVGLSNNEQFF.

The table lists this clonotype with many counts. V usage is TRBV19 and J usage is TRBJ2-7; D call uncertain. The CDR3 loop spans 12 amino acids. V shed 1 base and J shed 2 bases, with 3 bases lying between them. Germline-derived CDR1 and CDR2 are LNHDA and SQIVND (reference sequence). The DNA for the CDR3 is TGTGCCAGTAGTATAGGTCCCTACGAGCAGTACTTC. Protein: CASSIGPYEQYF.

This clonotype has ten or more counts. The V call is TRBV6-1, the J call TRBJ2-1; D perhaps matches TRBD2 (7 bases). This CDR3 is built from 15 residues. Germline lookup yields CDR1 MNHNS and CDR2 SASEGT. Trimming shortened V by 6 bases and J by 5 bases, and 17 bases separated the two germline ends. In DNA form, the CDR3 reads TGTGCCAGCAGCTGGGGGCGGGAGCGAGACAATGAGCAGTTCTTC. Its translation: CASSWGRERDNEQFF.

This clonotype was seen many times. The chain employs TRBV9 and TRBJ2-5; 7 nucleotides match TRBD2. V shed 0 bases and J 2 bases; nucleotides not matched to a gene: 4. The CDR3 covers 15 residues. Germline V gene sequence: CDR1 SGDLS, CDR2 YYNGEE. The CDR3 region has the DNA TGTGCCAGCAGCGTAGACAGCGGGATGCAAGAGACCCAGTACTTC. Translated, it gives CASSVDSGMQETQYF.

V usage is TRBV25-1 and J usage is TRBJ1-6; D unclear. CDR1 MGHDK and CDR2 SYGVNS come from the germline V gene. This CDR3 spans 12 amino acids. The ends were cut back, 6 bases at V and 16 bases at J, with 16 bases in the middle. CDR3 residues: CASRDPDLPLHF. CDR3 sequence (DNA): TGTGCCAGCAGGGACCCCGATTTACCTCTCCACTTT. The full variable domain, its missing parts supplied by reference TRBV25-1 and TRBJ1-6, is EADIYQTPRYLVIGTGKKITLECSQTMGHDKMYWYQQDPGMELHLIHYSYGVNSTEKGDLSSESTVSRIRTEHFPLTLESARPSHTSQYLCASRDPDLPLHFGNGTRLTVT.

This clonotype was observed many times. The genes are TRBV7-3 and TRBJ1-1; 8 bases line up with TRBD1. After removal of 2 bases from V and 5 bases from J, the junction contained 7 bases not matched to a gene. The CDR3 runs to 15 residues. Germline CDR1 and CDR2: SGHTA and FQGTGA. CDR3: CASSLGQGWETEAFF. The CDR3 nucleotides are TGTGCCAGCAGCTTAGGACAGGGATGGGAAACTGAAGCTTTCTTT.

This clonotype has ten or more counts. The chain carries TRBV19 and TRBJ1-1; D uncertain. Germline CDR1 and CDR2: LNHDA and SQIVND (reference sequence). Trimming cost V 6 bases and J 4 bases, with 9 bases left between them. The length of the CDR3 is 12 residues. CDR3: CASRDWGTEAFF. DNA of the CDR3: TGTGCCAGTAGGGACTGGGGCACTGAAGCTTTCTTT.

This clonotype was seen repeatedly, ten times or more. The rearrangement uses TRBV6-2 or TRBV6-3 and TRBJ2-4; D is possibly TRBD1 (6 bases). The CDR3 spans 16 residues. Trimming removed 10 bases at V and 1 base at J, with 20 bases between. Germline lookup yields CDR1 MNHEY and CDR2 SVGEGT. CDR3 bases: TGTGCCACCGGGGACAACCCTGTCCTGGCCAAAAACATTCAGTACTTC. This encodes CATGDNPVLAKNIQYF.

In this sample, this clonotype turned up many times. V gene TRBV6-1 combines with J gene TRBJ2-5; 8 nucleotides agree with TRBD1. Germline CDR1 reads MNHNS; CDR2 reads SASEGT. J gave up 5 bases and V 6 bases, and 2 bases lay outside the gene matches. The CDR3 extends over 12 amino acids. CDR3 sequence: CASSRQGETQYF. DNA of the CDR3: TGTGCCAGCAGCAGACAGGGGGAGACCCAGTACTTC.

This clonotype was counted ten times or more. This chain links TRBV18 with TRBJ2-7; D not resolved. This CDR3 comprises 13 residues. V shed 6 bases and J shed 0 bases, with 9 bases lying between them. CDR1 KGHSH and CDR2 LQKENI come from the germline V gene. The CDR3 region is CASSPAGSYEQYF. The CDR3 region has the DNA TGTGCCAGCTCCCCCGCAGGCTCCTACGAGCAGTACTTC.

This clonotype has at least ten counts. The genes are TRBV29-1 and TRBJ2-5; TRBD2 is a possible D gene (5 bases). The V end lost 4 bases, the J end lost 5 bases, and 11 bases lay between the germline ends. The length of the CDR3 is 12 residues. Germline loops: CDR1 SQVTM, CDR2 ANQGSEA. The DNA of the CDR3 is TGCAGCGTTGGACGGGGTGCTGAGACCCAGTACTTC. Its protein product is CSVGRGAETQYF.

This chain links TRBV19 with TRBJ2-2; 9 bases are shared with TRBD1. There are 13 residues in the CDR3. The V and J ends lost 3 bases and 15 bases, in that order; junction bases with no gene match: 8. Germline V CDR1 and CDR2: LNHDA, SQIVND (reference sequence). The CDR3 loop is CASSISGQGKMFF. In nucleotides, the CDR3 is TGTGCCAGTAGTATTTCTGGACAGGGGAAAATGTTTTTT.

The chain carries TRBV6-6 and TRBJ1-1; perhaps TRBD1 as D (5 bases). V lost 2 bases, J lost 8 bases, and 9 bases lay in between. The germline V gene encodes CDR1 MNHNY and CDR2 SVGAGI (reference sequence). The CDR3 sequence is 12 residues long. The CDR3 loop is CASSYQGPEAFF. The CDR3 DNA is TGTGCCAGCAGTTACCAGGGACCGGAAGCTTTCTTT.